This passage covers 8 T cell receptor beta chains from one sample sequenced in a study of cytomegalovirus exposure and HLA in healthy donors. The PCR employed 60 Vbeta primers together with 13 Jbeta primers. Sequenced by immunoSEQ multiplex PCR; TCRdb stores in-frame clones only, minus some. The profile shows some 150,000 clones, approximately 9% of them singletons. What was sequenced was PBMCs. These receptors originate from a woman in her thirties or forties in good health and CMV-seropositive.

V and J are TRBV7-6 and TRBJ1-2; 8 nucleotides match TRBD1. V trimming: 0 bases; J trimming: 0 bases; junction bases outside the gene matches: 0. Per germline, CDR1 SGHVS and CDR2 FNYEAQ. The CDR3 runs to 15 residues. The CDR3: CASSLAQGANYGYTF. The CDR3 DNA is TGTGCCAGCAGCTTAGCACAGGGGGCTAACTATGGCTACACCTTC.

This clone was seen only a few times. For the CDR3, the DNA is TGTGCCAGTAGTCTAAAACAGGGTATCAATCAGCCCCAGCATTTT. Amino acids: CASSLKQGINQPQHF. The chain joins TRBV19 to TRBJ1-5; D might be TRBD1 (6 bases). This CDR3 has 15 amino acids. The V gene's germline CDR1 is LNHDA and CDR2 SQIVND (reference sequence). V was clipped by 5 bases and J by 3 bases, with 14 bases between them.

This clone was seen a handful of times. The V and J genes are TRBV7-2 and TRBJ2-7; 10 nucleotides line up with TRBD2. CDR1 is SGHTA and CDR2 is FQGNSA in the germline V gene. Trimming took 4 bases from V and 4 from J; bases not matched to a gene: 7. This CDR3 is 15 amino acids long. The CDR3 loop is CASSSERGGQYEQYF. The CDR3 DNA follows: TGTGCCAGCAGCTCCGAGCGGGGGGGCCAATACGAGCAGTACTTC.

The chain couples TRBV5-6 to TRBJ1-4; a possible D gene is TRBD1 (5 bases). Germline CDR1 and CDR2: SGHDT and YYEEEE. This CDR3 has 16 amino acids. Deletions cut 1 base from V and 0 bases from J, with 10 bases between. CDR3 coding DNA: TGTGCCAGCAGCTTGACAGGTTGGGCAACTAATGAAAAACTGTTTTTT. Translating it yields CASSLTGWATNEKLFF.

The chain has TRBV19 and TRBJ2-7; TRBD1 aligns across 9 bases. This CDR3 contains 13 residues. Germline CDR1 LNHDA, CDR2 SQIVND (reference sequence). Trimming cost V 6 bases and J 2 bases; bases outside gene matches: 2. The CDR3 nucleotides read TGTGCCAGTAGGGGGACAGGGCCCTACGAGCAGTACTTC. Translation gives CASRGTGPYEQYF.

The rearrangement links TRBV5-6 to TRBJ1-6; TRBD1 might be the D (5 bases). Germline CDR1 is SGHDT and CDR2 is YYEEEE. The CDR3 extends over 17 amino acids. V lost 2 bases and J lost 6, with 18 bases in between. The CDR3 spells CASSLSKGSIFNSPLHF. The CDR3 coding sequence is TGTGCCAGCAGCTTATCTAAGGGGTCGATTTTTAATTCACCCCTCCACTTT.

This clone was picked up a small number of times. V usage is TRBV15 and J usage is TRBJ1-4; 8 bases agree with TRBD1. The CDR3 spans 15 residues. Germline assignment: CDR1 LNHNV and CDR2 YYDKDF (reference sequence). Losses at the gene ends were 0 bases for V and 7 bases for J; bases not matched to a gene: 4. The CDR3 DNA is TGTGCCACCAGCAGAGAGGGCAGGGGGCGTGAAAAACTGTTTTTT. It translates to CATSREGRGREKLFF.

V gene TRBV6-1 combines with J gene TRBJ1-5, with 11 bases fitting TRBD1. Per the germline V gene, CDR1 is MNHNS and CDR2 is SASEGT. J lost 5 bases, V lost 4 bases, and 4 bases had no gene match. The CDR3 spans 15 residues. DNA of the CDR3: TGTGCCAGCAGTGTGGGACAGGGGGGAGATCAGCCCCAGCATTTT. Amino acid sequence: CASSVGQGGDQPQHF.